Sequencing of this TCR beta chain was carried out in a study of blood T cell repertoires in COVID-19. CDR3 size: 15 residues. CDR1 is ENHRY and CDR2 is SYGVKD in the germline V gene. V dropped 5 bases and J dropped 6; count of bases not matched to a gene: 9. Measured with immunoSEQ multiplex PCR; TCRdb has only the in-frame clones, and not every one. The sample includes some 500,000 clones, around nine tenths seen only once; the top ten take approximately 1.8%. J is TRBJ2-2 and V is TRBV10-3; the match to TRBD1 covers 7 bases. Sequenced sample: PBMCs or T cells enriched from blood (not recorded which). This clonotype was obtained from a woman aged 40 to 55 who had recovered from COVID-19. CDR3 sequence (DNA): TGTGCCATCAGTACAGGGGATCTTTACGCCGGGGAGCTGTTTTTT. Translated: CAISTGDLYAGELFF.